The subject of this entry is one T cell receptor (beta chain). The PCR had 60 Vbeta and 13 Jbeta primers. Some clones are missing from TCRdb's copy, which holds only in-frame ones; the method was immunoSEQ multiplex PCR. The sample has under 200,000 clones; approximately 78% are singletons. These data come from a study of cytomegalovirus exposure and HLA in healthy donors. Germline V gene data show CDR1 as SQVTM and CDR2 as ANQGSEA. V lost 6 bases to trimming and J lost 8 bases; unmatched junction nucleotides: 8. CDR3 length: 14 residues. Sample: PBMCs. The sequence was obtained from a girl aged 2-10 years in good health and CMV-seropositive. The genes are TRBV29-1 and TRBJ2-1; 12 nucleotides align to TRBD2. The CDR3 region is CSVQLAGGPHEQFF. The CDR3 DNA sequence: TGCAGCGTCCAGCTAGCGGGAGGGCCACATGAGCAGTTCTTC.